This entry lists 17 T cell receptor beta chains sequenced from one sample in a study of regulatory T cells in long-lasting Graves disease. Assembly of TCR beta libraries relied on iRepertoire HTBI primers together with Arm-PCR of CDR3 regions. TCRdb passed the multiplex PCR reads through MiXCR, listing each CDR3 protein once. The table includes approximately 560,000 distinct CDR3 sequences, about 16% detected once. Time point here: newly diagnosed GD, antithyroid drugs for less than 3 months. RNA from PBMCs was the source of the TCR library. In addition, the sample was reused for a study of T cells in Graves' hyperthyroidism and ophthalmopathy.

Material: peripheral blood mononuclear cells (PBMCs), obtained at new diagnosis, from a patient treated with antithyroid drugs. These receptors were taken from a man aged 18 to 30 with Graves disease.

This clonotype showed up just a few times. The CDR3 coding sequence is TGTGCCAGTAGGGGGGCTTATAGCAATCAGCCCCAGCATTTT. Residues: CASRGAYSNQPQHF. The V call is TRBV6-1, the J call TRBJ1-5; D might be TRBD1 (6 bases). V dropped 9 bases and J dropped 0 bases, with 12 bases sitting between them. Looked up from germline, CDR1 is MNHNS and CDR2 is SASEGT. The CDR3 is 14 residues long.

This chain links TRBV5-1 with TRBJ2-5, with 7 bases fitting TRBD2. The CDR3 runs to 14 residues. CDR1 is SGHRS and CDR2 is YFSETQ in the germline V gene. V was pared by 5 bases and J by 5 bases, with 9 bases of the junction left unmatched. This CDR3 is CASRPIAGGETQYF. The CDR3 DNA sequence: TGCGCCAGCAGGCCGATCGCCGGGGGGGAGACCCAGTACTTC.

This chain joins TRBV19 and TRBJ2-7, with 11 nucleotides matching TRBD1. The ends lost 5 bases at V and 5 bases at J; junction bases unmatched: 17. The CDR3 length is 18 residues. Germline assignment: CDR1 LNHDA and CDR2 SQIVND (reference sequence). The CDR3 here is CASSLDRGRFRGRHEQYF. In DNA, the CDR3 is TGTGCCAGTAGTTTGGACAGGGGGCGCTTCCGAGGGCGCCACGAGCAGTACTTC.

The chain has TRBV24-1 and TRBJ1-5; the D is unclear. Germline V gives CDR1 KGHDR, CDR2 SFDVKD. V shed 2 bases and J shed 6 bases, with 13 bases lying between them. CDR3 length: 15 amino acids. The chain's CDR3 is CATSDYPGYVQPQHF. The CDR3 nucleotides read TGTGCCACCAGTGATTATCCCGGGTATGTTCAGCCCCAGCATTTT.

In its sample, this clonotype was seen many times. The genes are TRBV28 and TRBJ2-3; 8 positions agree with TRBD2. CDR1 and CDR2 (germline): MDHEN, SYDVKM. The trim removed 2 bases at V and 7 bases at J, leaving 14 bases unmatched. This CDR3 contains 17 residues. The CDR3 DNA reads TGTGCCAGCAGTTTAGACCTCTCGCGGGAGGTGGGGAATACGCAGTATTTT. As protein: CASSLDLSREVGNTQYF.

This chain uses TRBV3-1 with TRBJ2-1; 8 bases line up with TRBD1. CDR3 length equals 18 residues. With V trimmed by 3 bases and J by 3 bases, 13 bases remained unmatched. Per germline, CDR1 LGHDT and CDR2 YNNKEL (reference sequence). The CDR3 DNA sequence: TGTGCCAGCAGCCATGCTCCCGGGACAGGCAACTTCTACAATGAGCAGTTCTTC. Its translation is CASSHAPGTGNFYNEQFF.

This clonotype was seen at least ten times. The chain carries TRBV12-3 or TRBV12-4 and TRBJ2-1; 7 positions agree with TRBD1. This CDR3 contains 14 residues. V was pared by 7 bases and J by 10 bases, with 13 bases of the junction left unmatched. The CDR3, as DNA: TGTGCCAGCACCCCGACAGGGCCGCGGCAGGAGCAGTTCTTC. This gives the protein CASTPTGPRQEQFF.

The table lists this clonotype with many counts. V usage is TRBV7-3 and J usage is TRBJ2-3; D is undetermined. Germline CDR1 and CDR2: SGHTA and FQGTGA. Deletions cut 1 base from V and 3 bases from J, with 5 bases between. The CDR3 is 13 amino acids. The CDR3 DNA reads TGTGCCAGCAGCTTAATGGTAACAGATACGCAGTATTTT. It translates to CASSLMVTDTQYF.

This clonotype has only a few counts. The chain is built from TRBV11-2 and TRBJ2-2; unclear D gene. CDR3 size: 15 residues. With 1 base removed from V and 2 bases from J, the gap between germline ends came to 8 bases. The germline CDR1 and CDR2 sequences are SGHAT and FQNNGV. For the CDR3, the DNA is TGTGCCAGCAGCTTAGTTCTTCTTAACACCGGGGAGCTGTTTTTT. It codes for CASSLVLLNTGELFF.

A remark on this clonotype: It may be a read error: a sequence one base away is much more abundant. The rearrangement joins TRBV12-3 or TRBV12-4 to TRBJ2-7; TRBD1 might be the D (6 bases). This CDR3 region has 15 residues. CDR3 sequence (DNA): TGTGCCGGCAGTTTGCGGTCAATGGGGGCGAACGAGCAGTACTTC. Amino acid sequence: CAGSLRSMGANEQYF.

Ten or more counts support this clonotype. The chain combines TRBV2 with TRBJ1-2, with D uncertain. CDR1 is SNHLY, CDR2 FYNNEI, per germline. CDR3 length: 15 amino acids. Between the trimmed V and J ends, which lost 1 base and 9 bases, there was a span of 18 bases. CDR3 coding DNA: TGTGCCAGCAGTGAAGGCCCGGGGAGGGCCGGTAGCTACACCTTC. Protein product: CASSEGPGRAGSYTF.

The chain joins TRBV6-2 or TRBV6-3 to TRBJ1-5; 8 bases are a match to TRBD1. This CDR3 contains 16 residues. V trimming: 3 bases; J trimming: 3 bases; junction bases outside the gene matches: 7. Germline V gene data show CDR1 as MNHEY and CDR2 as SVGEGT. As DNA, the CDR3 is TGTGCCAGCAGTTATCGCCGCAGGGGGCCCAATCAGCCCCAGCATTTT. Its protein product is CASSYRRRGPNQPQHF.

The chain recombines TRBV11-3 with TRBJ2-2; TRBD1 matches 10 bases. The germline V gene has CDR1 SGHNT and CDR2 YENEEA. CDR3 length: 15 amino acids. V lost 4 bases, J lost 7 bases, and 6 bases stayed unmatched. The CDR3 sequence: CASSSRQGAGGELFF. The CDR3 bases are TGTGCCAGCAGCTCGAGACAGGGGGCTGGCGGGGAGCTGTTTTTT.

The chain employs TRBV5-6 and TRBJ2-5, with D possibly being TRBD2 (5 bases). Trimming removed 4 bases from V and 9 bases from J, with 13 bases in between. Germline lookup yields CDR1 SGHDT and CDR2 YYEEEE. The CDR3 totals 12 residues. The CDR3 nucleotides are TGTGCCAGCAGCCACTCGCCCGGGGCCCAGTACTTC. Amino acids: CASSHSPGAQYF.

The chain recombines TRBV19 with TRBJ1-1; D unresolved. The CDR3 runs 14 residues. CDR1 LNHDA and CDR2 SQIVND come from the germline V gene (reference sequence). Trimming left V 5 bases short and J 0 bases short, with 10 bases between. The DNA for the CDR3 is TGTGCCAGTAGTTATCCGGCCATGAACACTGAAGCTTTCTTT. It is translated as CASSYPAMNTEAFF.

V is TRBV4-1 and J is TRBJ1-3; D gene ambiguous. CDR3 length: 16 amino acids. V lost 1 base and J lost 0, with 10 bases in between. Germline values: CDR1 MGHRA, CDR2 YSYEKL. CDR3 region: CASSQGRPLSGNTIYF. The CDR3 bases are TGCGCCAGCAGCCAAGGAAGGCCTCTCTCTGGAAACACCATATATTTT.

This clonotype was seen many times. The genes are TRBV27 and TRBJ2-7; 13 bases line up with TRBD2. The CDR3 has 15 residues. The germline gives CDR1 MNHEY, CDR2 SMNVEV (reference sequence). V was pared by 5 bases and J by 2 bases, with 3 bases of the junction left unmatched. The CDR3 region is CASSKGTSGTYEQYF. The CDR3 bases are TGTGCCAGCAGTAAAGGGACTAGCGGGACCTACGAGCAGTACTTC.